A single sample gave rise to the 15 T cell receptor beta chains below, sequenced in a study of blood T cell repertoires in COVID-19. TCRdb's table, derived via immunoSEQ multiplex PCR, lists solely in-frame clones and lacks some. This table holds 95,000 to 150,000 clones, roughly 80% found once. Sequencing was carried out using peripheral blood. These receptors all come from an older man with COVID-19, enrolled during active disease.

V usage is TRBV3-1 (or the pseudogene TRBV3-2) and J usage is TRBJ2-3; 10 bases are shared with TRBD2. Germline CDR1 is LGHDT and CDR2 is YNNKEL (reference sequence). This CDR3 spans 17 amino acids. V shed 2 bases and J 6 bases; nucleotides not matched to a gene: 11. Here the CDR3 reads CASSQTAGGPRRDTQYF. The CDR3 DNA sequence: TGTGCCAGCAGCCAAACAGCGGGAGGGCCCAGGAGGGATACGCAGTATTTT.

The V call is TRBV28, the J call TRBJ2-2; 9 bases match TRBD2. V lost 3 bases and J lost 0; bases outside the gene matches: 8. CDR3 size: 18 residues. In germline, CDR1 is MDHEN, CDR2 SYDVKM. The CDR3 DNA reads as TGTGCCAGCAGTTTCCCCACCTCTAGCGGGACGAACACCGGGGAGCTGTTTTTT. Translation gives CASSFPTSSGTNTGELFF.

V and J are TRBV5-4 and TRBJ1-1; D not certain. Germline V gene lookup returns CDR1 SGHNT and CDR2 YYREEE (reference sequence). The CDR3 loop spans 14 amino acids. V lost 1 base and J 6 bases, leaving 13 bases between the germline ends. CDR3 coding DNA: TGTGCCAGCAGCTTGCAGGTGTTGGGAGCTGAAGCTTTCTTT. Translation: CASSLQVLGAEAFF.

This chain joins TRBV5-1 and TRBJ1-3; 9 bases map to TRBD1. Trimming cost V 1 base and J 8 bases; bases outside gene matches: 4. The CDR3 is made up of 14 amino acids. Per the germline V gene, CDR1 is SGHRS and CDR2 is YFSETQ. The CDR3 loop reads CASSLNRGLDTIYF. DNA of the CDR3: TGCGCCAGCAGCTTGAACAGGGGGCTAGACACCATATATTTT.

This chain links TRBV5-6 with TRBJ2-7, with D perhaps matching TRBD2 (5 bases). V was trimmed by 5 bases and J by 3 bases, leaving 12 bases between them. The germline CDR1 and CDR2 sequences are SGHDT and YYEEEE. This CDR3 has 13 residues. The CDR3 nucleotides read TGTGCCAGCAGTTTGTGGGGAGTCTACGAGCAGTACTTC. It yields the protein CASSLWGVYEQYF.

The CDR3 region has the DNA TGTGCCAGCAGCAACCAGAATCCGGGACAGGGGCCCGGCAATCAGCCCCAGCATTTT. Translated: CASSNQNPGQGPGNQPQHF. V gene TRBV21-1 combines with J gene TRBJ1-5; the table names TRBD1, a call not compared with the DNA. TRBV21-1 is a listed pseudogene. The CDR3 loop spans 19 amino acids.

This clone turned up a few times. The rearrangement uses TRBV7-2 and TRBJ2-7, with TRBD2 identical over 9 bases. Germline CDR1 and CDR2: SGHTA and FQGNSA. Trimming removed 3 bases from V and 5 bases from J; junction bases left unmatched: 5. This CDR3 comprises 14 residues. This CDR3 reads CASSFAGGLHEQYF. As DNA, the CDR3 is TGTGCCAGCAGCTTTGCGGGAGGGCTCCACGAGCAGTACTTC. The full variable domain, its missing parts supplied by reference TRBV7-2 and TRBJ2-7, is GAGVSQSPSNKVTEKGKDVELRCDPISGHTALYWYRQSLGQGLEFLIYFQGNSAPDKSGLPSDRFSAERTGGSVSTLTIQRTQQEDSAVYLCASSFAGGLHEQYFGPGTRLTVT.

In this sample, this clone turned up once. This chain joins TRBV7-3 and TRBJ2-7; D is perhaps TRBD1 (6 bases). Germline V lookup: CDR1 SGHTA, CDR2 FQGTGA. With 1 base removed from V and 2 bases from J, the gap between germline ends came to 9 bases. There are 14 residues in the CDR3. CDR3 sequence reads: CASSLRGRTYEQYF. CDR3 bases: TGTGCCAGCAGCTTAAGGGGGCGGACCTACGAGCAGTACTTC.

This rearrangement joins TRBV7-2 to TRBJ1-2, with 8 bases matching TRBD1. The length of the CDR3 is 15 residues. Losses at the gene ends were 3 bases for V and 3 bases for J; bases not matched to a gene: 6. CDR1 is SGHTA, CDR2 FQGNSA, per germline. CDR3 in amino acids: CASSFRDRRDYGYTF. The CDR3 DNA reads as TGTGCCAGCAGCTTCCGGGACAGGAGGGACTATGGCTACACCTTC.

This clone was observed a single time. This rearrangement joins TRBV9 to TRBJ1-1, with a possible D match to TRBD1 (5 bases). Trimming shortened V by 0 bases and J by 2 bases, and 11 bases separated the two germline ends. Germline V lookup: CDR1 SGDLS, CDR2 YYNGEE. This CDR3 is built from 15 residues. The CDR3 loop reads CASSVGVRVNTEAFF. CDR3 DNA: TGTGCCAGCAGCGTAGGCGTCAGGGTAAACACTGAAGCTTTCTTT.

V is TRBV9 and J is TRBJ2-3, with 8 bases that match TRBD2. The CDR3 contains 16 residues. Germline loops: CDR1 SGDLS, CDR2 YYNGEE. With 3 bases clipped from V and 5 bases from J, the junction kept 11 bases outside the gene matches. CDR3 loop: CASSAAGVPKVDTQYF. The CDR3 region has the DNA TGTGCCAGCAGCGCAGCGGGAGTGCCGAAGGTAGATACGCAGTATTTT.

The J gene is TRBJ1-1, the V gene TRBV3-1 (or the pseudogene TRBV3-2); possibly TRBD1 for D (6 bases). V gave up 6 bases and J gave up 8 bases, with 19 bases separating them. This CDR3 is built from 14 residues. In germline, CDR1 is LGHDT, CDR2 YNNKEL (reference sequence). The CDR3 here is CASSLDRRTLEAFF. DNA for the CDR3: TGTGCCAGCAGTCTAGACAGGAGGACGTTAGAAGCTTTCTTT.

V and J are TRBV11-2 and TRBJ2-1; 8 positions agree with TRBD2. Germline V gives CDR1 SGHAT, CDR2 FQNNGV. The CDR3 covers 14 residues. J lost 4 bases, V lost 10 bases, and 9 bases had no gene match. The CDR3 coding sequence is TGTGCCAACACTCGGGAGGGCCGTTACAATGAGCAGTTCTTC. Protein product: CANTREGRYNEQFF.

This chain connects TRBV21-1 to TRBJ2-7; the table gives TRBD1 as D, unverified against the DNA. TRBV21-1 has pseudogene status. This CDR3 is 14 amino acids long. The CDR3 is CASTWGIWDYEQYF. CDR3 in DNA: TGTGCCAGCACCTGGGGCATTTGGGATTACGAGCAGTACTTC.

The gene calls are TRBV10-3 and TRBJ2-1; 13 nucleotides match TRBD2. The CDR3 is 14 amino acids. Germline-derived CDR1 and CDR2 are ENHRY and SYGVKD. The junction had 6 bases not matched to a gene; V was cut back by 10 bases and J by 6 bases. In nucleotides, the CDR3 is TGTGCCACCACGGGACTAGCGGGACCCAATGAGCAGTTCTTC. Amino acid sequence: CATTGLAGPNEQFF.